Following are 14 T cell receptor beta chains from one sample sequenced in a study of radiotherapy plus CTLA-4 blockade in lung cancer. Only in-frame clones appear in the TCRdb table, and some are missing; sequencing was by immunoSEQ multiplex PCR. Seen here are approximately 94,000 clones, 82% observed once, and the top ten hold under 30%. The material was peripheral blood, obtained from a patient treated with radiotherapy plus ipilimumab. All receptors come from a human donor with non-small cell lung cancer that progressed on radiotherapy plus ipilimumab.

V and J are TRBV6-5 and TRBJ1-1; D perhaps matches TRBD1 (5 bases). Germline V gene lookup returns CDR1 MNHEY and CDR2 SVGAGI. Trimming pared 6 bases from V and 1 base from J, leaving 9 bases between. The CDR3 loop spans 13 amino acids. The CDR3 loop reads CASSPTGNTEAFF. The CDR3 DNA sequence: TGTGCCAGCAGCCCTACAGGGAACACTGAAGCTTTCTTT.

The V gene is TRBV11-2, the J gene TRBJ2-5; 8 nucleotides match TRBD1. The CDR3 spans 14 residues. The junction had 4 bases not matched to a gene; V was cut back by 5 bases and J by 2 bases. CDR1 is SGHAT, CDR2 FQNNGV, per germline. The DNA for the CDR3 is TGTGCCAGCAGCCCCGGACAGGGACAAGAGACCCAGTACTTC. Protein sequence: CASSPGQGQETQYF.

The CDR3 is CASSLQDSTDTQYF. CDR3 nucleotides: TGCGCCAGCAGCCTACAAGACTCCACAGATACGCAGTATTTT. The chain is built from TRBV4-1 and TRBJ2-3, with D hard to call. Germline V gene lookup returns CDR1 MGHRA and CDR2 YSYEKL. The V and J ends lost 4 bases and 2 bases respectively, with 10 bases between them. CDR3 size: 14 residues.

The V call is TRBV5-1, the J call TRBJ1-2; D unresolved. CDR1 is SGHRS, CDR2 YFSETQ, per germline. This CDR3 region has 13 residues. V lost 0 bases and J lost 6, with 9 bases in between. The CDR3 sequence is CASSLGGVDGYTF. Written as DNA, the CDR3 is TGCGCCAGCAGCTTGGGGGGAGTAGATGGCTACACCTTC.

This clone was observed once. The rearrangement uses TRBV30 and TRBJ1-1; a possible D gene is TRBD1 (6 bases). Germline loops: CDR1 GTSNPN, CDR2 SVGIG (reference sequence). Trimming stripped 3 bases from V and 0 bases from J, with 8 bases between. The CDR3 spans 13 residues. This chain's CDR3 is CAWRRTVNTEAFF. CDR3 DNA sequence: TGTGCCTGGAGGCGGACAGTGAACACTGAAGCTTTCTTT. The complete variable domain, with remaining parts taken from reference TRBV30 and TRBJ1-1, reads SQTIHQWPATLVQPVGSPLSLECTVEGTSNPNLYWYRQAAGRGLQLLFYSVGIGQISSEVPQNLSASRPQDRQFILSSKKLLLSDSGFYLCAWRRTVNTEAFFGQGTRLTVV.

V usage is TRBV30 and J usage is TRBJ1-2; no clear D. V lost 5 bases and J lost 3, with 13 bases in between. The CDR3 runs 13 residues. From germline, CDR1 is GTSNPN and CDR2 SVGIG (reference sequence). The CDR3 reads CAWLLGRDYGYTF. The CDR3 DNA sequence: TGTGCCTGGCTTCTAGGCAGAGACTATGGCTACACCTTC.

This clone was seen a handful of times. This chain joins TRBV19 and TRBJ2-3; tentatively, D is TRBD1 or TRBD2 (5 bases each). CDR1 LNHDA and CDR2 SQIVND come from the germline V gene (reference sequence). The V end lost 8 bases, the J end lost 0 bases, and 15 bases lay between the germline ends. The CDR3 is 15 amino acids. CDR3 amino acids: CASSTGLASTDTQYF. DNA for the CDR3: TGTGCCAGTTCTACAGGACTGGCTAGCACAGATACGCAGTATTTT.

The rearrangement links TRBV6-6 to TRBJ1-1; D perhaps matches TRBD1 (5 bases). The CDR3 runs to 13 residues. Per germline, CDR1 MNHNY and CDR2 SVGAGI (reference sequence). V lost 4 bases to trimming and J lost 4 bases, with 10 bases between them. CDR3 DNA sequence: TGTGCCAGCAGTTCTCCGGGACGCACTGAAGCTTTCTTT. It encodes CASSSPGRTEAFF.

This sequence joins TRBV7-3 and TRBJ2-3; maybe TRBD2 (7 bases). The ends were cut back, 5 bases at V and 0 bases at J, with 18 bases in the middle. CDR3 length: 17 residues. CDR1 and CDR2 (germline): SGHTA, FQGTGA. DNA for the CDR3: TGTGCCAGCAGCCCTGGACTAAGCGGGACAAGCACAGATACGCAGTATTTT. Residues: CASSPGLSGTSTDTQYF.

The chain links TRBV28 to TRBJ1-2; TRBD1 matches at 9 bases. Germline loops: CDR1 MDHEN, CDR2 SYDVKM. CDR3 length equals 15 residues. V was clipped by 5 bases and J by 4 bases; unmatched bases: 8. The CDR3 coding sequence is TGTGCCAGCAGTGAGGTAGGGACAGGGAGCTATGGCTACACCTTC. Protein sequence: CASSEVGTGSYGYTF.

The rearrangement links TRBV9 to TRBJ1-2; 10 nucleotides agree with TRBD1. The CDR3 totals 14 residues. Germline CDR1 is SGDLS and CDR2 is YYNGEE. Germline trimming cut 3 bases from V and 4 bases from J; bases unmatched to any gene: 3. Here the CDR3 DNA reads TGTGCCAGCAGCGAGACAGGGGGCAGCTATGGCTACACCTTC. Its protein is CASSETGGSYGYTF.

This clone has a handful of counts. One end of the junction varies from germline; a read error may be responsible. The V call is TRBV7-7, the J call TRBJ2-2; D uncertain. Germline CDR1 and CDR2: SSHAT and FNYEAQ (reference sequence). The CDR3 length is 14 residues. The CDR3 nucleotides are TGTGCTAGCAGCTTAAGTCGGAACACCGGGGAGCTGTTTTTT. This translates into CASSLSRNTGELFF.

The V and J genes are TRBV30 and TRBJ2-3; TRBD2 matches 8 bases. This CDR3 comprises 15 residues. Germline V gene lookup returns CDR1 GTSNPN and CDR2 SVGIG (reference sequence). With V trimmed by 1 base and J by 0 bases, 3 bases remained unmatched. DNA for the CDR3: TGTGCCTGGAGTGCCTTAGCGGGGAGCACAGATACGCAGTATTTT. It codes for CAWSALAGSTDTQYF.

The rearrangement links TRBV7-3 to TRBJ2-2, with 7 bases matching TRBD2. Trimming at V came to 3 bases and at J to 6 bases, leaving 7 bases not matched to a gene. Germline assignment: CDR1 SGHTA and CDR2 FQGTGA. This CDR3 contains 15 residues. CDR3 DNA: TGTGCCAGCAGCTTGACGCGGGAGTCGGCCGGGGAGCTGTTTTTT. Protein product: CASSLTRESAGELFF.